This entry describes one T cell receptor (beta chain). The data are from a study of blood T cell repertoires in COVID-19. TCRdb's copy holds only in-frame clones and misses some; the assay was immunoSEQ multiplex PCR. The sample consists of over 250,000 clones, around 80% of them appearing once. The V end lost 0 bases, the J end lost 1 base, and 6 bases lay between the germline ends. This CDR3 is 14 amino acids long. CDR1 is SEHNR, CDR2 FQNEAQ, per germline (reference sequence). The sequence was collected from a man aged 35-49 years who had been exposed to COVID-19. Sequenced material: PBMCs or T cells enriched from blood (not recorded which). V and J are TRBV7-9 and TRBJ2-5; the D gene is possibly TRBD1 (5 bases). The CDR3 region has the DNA TGTGCCAGCAGCTTAGCCAGGGTCCAAGAGACCCAGTACTTC. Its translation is CASSLARVQETQYF. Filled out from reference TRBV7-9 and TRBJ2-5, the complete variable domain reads DTGVSQNPRHKITKRGQNVTFRCDPISEHNRLYWYRQTLGQGPEFLTYFQNEAQLEKSRLLSDRFSAERPKGSFSTLEIQRTEQGDSAMYLCASSLARVQETQYFGPGTRLLVL.